This T cell receptor (beta chain) was found in a study of blood T cell repertoires in COVID-19. On the study more broadly: Acute-phase and convalescent COVID-19 samples originated in the United States, Italy and Spain.

The CDR3 totals 16 residues. With 0 bases removed from V and 0 bases from J, the gap between germline ends came to 11 bases. CDR1 is MGHRA, CDR2 YSYEKL, per germline. Per the original methods: Amplified reference gene primers provided the basis for estimating nucleated cell counts. Data came from immunoSEQ multiplex PCR; TCRdb stores just in-frame clones and leaves some out. D and trimming were read from the DNA, whereas the V and J calls and clone size are those reported in that table. The sample consists of more than 85,000 clones, around 87% of them appearing once. This rearrangement joins TRBV4-1 to TRBJ1-1; D perhaps matches TRBD1 (5 bases). Sequencing was carried out using peripheral blood. The receptor was derived from a woman between 45 and 65 years old with COVID-19, enrolled during active disease. CDR3 protein: CASSQDTGGMNTEAFF. As DNA, the CDR3 is TGCGCCAGCAGCCAAGACACAGGTGGCATGAACACTGAAGCTTTCTTT.